These T cell receptor beta chains were read from a single sample in a study of T cells in Graves' hyperthyroidism and ophthalmopathy. TCRdb called the multiplex PCR reads again in MiXCR, with one record for every CDR3 protein. The table includes a few hundred thousand distinct CDR3 sequences, 25% detected once. Sequencing input: blood. The receptors originated from a man aged 50 to 59 with Graves' hyperthyroidism. CDR3s include the opening cysteine and the closing phenylalanine or tryptophan. Fields, in order: CDR3 protein, CDR3 DNA, J gene, D gene, V gene, clone size. D genes are given only for firm matches. The size entry is marked missing in some rows and otherwise reads once, few, many or a size class.

CDR3aa: CSAGGGIADTQYF
CDR3nt: TGCAGTGCCGGGGGGGGTATCGCAGATACGCAGTATTTT
j_gene: TRBJ2-3
d_gene: TRBD2
v_gene: TRBV20-1
abundance: many

CDR3aa: CASSLGGPTYEQYF
CDR3nt: TGTGCCAGCAGCTTAGGTGGTCCTACCTACGAGCAGTACTTC
j_gene: TRBJ2-7
d_gene: .
v_gene: TRBV7-9
abundance: many

CDR3aa: CASRRQGAVGELFF
CDR3nt: TGTGCCAGCAGAAGGCAGGGGGCCGTCGGGGAGCTGTTTTTT
j_gene: TRBJ2-2
d_gene: TRBD1
v_gene: TRBV12-3/TRBV12-4
abundance: .

CDR3aa: CASSPLGLGYGYTF
CDR3nt: TGTGCCAGCAGTCCCTTGGGCCTCGGTTATGGCTACACCTTC
j_gene: TRBJ1-2
d_gene: .
v_gene: TRBV12-3/TRBV12-4
abundance: .

CDR3aa: CASSLGGAFLDTQYF
CDR3nt: TGTGCCAGCAGCTTGGGCGGGGCTTTTCTCGATACGCAGTATTTT
j_gene: TRBJ2-3
d_gene: .
v_gene: TRBV5-5
abundance: .

CDR3aa: CASSDRGSAEQYF
CDR3nt: TGTGCCAGCAGCGACAGGGGGTCGGCCGAGCAGTACTTC
j_gene: TRBJ2-7
d_gene: TRBD1
v_gene: TRBV11-3
abundance: few

CDR3aa: CASSFRGPNEQFF
CDR3nt: TGTGCCAGTAGTTTTAGGGGACCCAATGAGCAGTTCTTC
j_gene: TRBJ2-1
d_gene: .
v_gene: TRBV19
abundance: .

CDR3aa: CSARETLGTNTEAFF
CDR3nt: TGCAGTGCTAGAGAAACCCTAGGGACGAACACTGAAGCTTTCTTT
j_gene: TRBJ1-1
d_gene: .
v_gene: TRBV20-1
abundance: many

CDR3aa: CASRYAGDTQYF
CDR3nt: TGTGCCAGCCGTTATGCTGGAGATACGCAGTATTTT
j_gene: TRBJ2-3
d_gene: .
v_gene: TRBV2
abundance: .

CDR3aa: CASSLDLAGRYNEQFF
CDR3nt: TGTGCCAGCAGCTTAGACCTAGCGGGAAGGTACAATGAGCAGTTCTTC
j_gene: TRBJ2-1
d_gene: TRBD2
v_gene: TRBV7-2
abundance: many

CDR3aa: CASRSTGGSSGYTF
CDR3nt: TGTGCCAGCAGGTCGACAGGGGGGTCTAGCGGCTACACCTTC
j_gene: TRBJ1-2
d_gene: TRBD1
v_gene: TRBV28
abundance: many

CDR3aa: CASSLPQTGNEKLFF
CDR3nt: TGCGCCAGCAGCTTGCCCCAGACAGGAAATGAAAAACTGTTTTTT
j_gene: TRBJ1-4
d_gene: .
v_gene: TRBV5-1
abundance: .

CDR3aa: CASSQGSFRANEQFF
CDR3nt: TGTGCCAGCAGCCAAGGCAGTTTCAGGGCCAATGAGCAGTTCTTC
j_gene: TRBJ2-1
d_gene: .
v_gene: TRBV3-1
abundance: many

CDR3aa: CASTQEGLGYTF
CDR3nt: TGTGCCAGCACCCAGGAGGGGCTCGGCTACACCTTC
j_gene: TRBJ1-2
d_gene: .
v_gene: TRBV28
abundance: few

CDR3aa: CASGSDVAKNIQYF
CDR3nt: TGTGCCAGCGGATCAGATGTAGCCAAAAACATTCAGTACTTC
j_gene: TRBJ2-4
d_gene: .
v_gene: TRBV28
abundance: many

CDR3aa: CASSPIALDEQFF
CDR3nt: TGTGCCAGCAGCCCCATAGCTTTGGATGAGCAGTTCTTC
j_gene: TRBJ2-1
d_gene: .
v_gene: TRBV7-3
abundance: few

CDR3aa: CSAIGQARVDTQYF
CDR3nt: TGCAGTGCTATCGGACAGGCAAGGGTAGATACGCAGTATTTT
j_gene: TRBJ2-3
d_gene: TRBD1
v_gene: TRBV20-1
abundance: few

CDR3aa: CASSLLAYEQYF
CDR3nt: TGTGCCAGCAGTTTATTAGCCTACGAGCAGTACTTC
j_gene: TRBJ2-7
d_gene: .
v_gene: TRBV28
abundance: many

CDR3aa: CASSFTGKNTEAFF
CDR3nt: TGTGCCAGCAGTTTTACAGGGAAGAACACTGAAGCTTTCTTT
j_gene: TRBJ1-1
d_gene: .
v_gene: TRBV12-3/TRBV12-4
abundance: few

CDR3aa: CSVRDRGENTEAFF
CDR3nt: TGCAGCGTCCGGGACAGGGGCGAGAACACTGAAGCTTTCTTT
j_gene: TRBJ1-1
d_gene: TRBD1
v_gene: TRBV29-1
abundance: .

CDR3aa: CASSVVLNTEAFF
CDR3nt: TGTGCCAGCAGCGTAGTCCTAAACACTGAAGCTTTCTTT
j_gene: TRBJ1-1
d_gene: .
v_gene: TRBV9
abundance: few

CDR3aa: CASSEYSPLHF
CDR3nt: TGTGCCAGCAGTGAATACTCACCCCTCCACTTT
j_gene: TRBJ1-6
d_gene: .
v_gene: TRBV2
abundance: .

CDR3aa: CASSDPGLAGNDIQYF
CDR3nt: TGTGCCAGCAGTGACCCGGGACTAGCGGGTAATGACATTCAGTACTTC
j_gene: TRBJ2-4
d_gene: TRBD2
v_gene: TRBV2
abundance: many

CDR3aa: CASSLTGLTGEAFF
CDR3nt: TGCGCCAGCAGCTTGACGGGGTTAACCGGTGAAGCTTTCTTT
j_gene: TRBJ1-1
d_gene: .
v_gene: TRBV5-1
abundance: .

CDR3aa: CASSQVGQGYYGYTF
CDR3nt: TGTGCCAGCAGCCAAGTGGGACAGGGCTACTATGGCTACACCTTC
j_gene: TRBJ1-2
d_gene: TRBD1
v_gene: TRBV3-1
abundance: few

CDR3aa: CASSYSGTVYKEAFF
CDR3nt: TGTGCCAGCAGTTACTCGGGGACGGTATACAAGGAAGCTTTCTTT
j_gene: TRBJ1-1
d_gene: .
v_gene: TRBV6-6
abundance: few

CDR3aa: CASSQEGQGNWETQYF
CDR3nt: TGCGCCAGCAGCCAGGAGGGACAGGGCAATTGGGAGACCCAGTACTTC
j_gene: TRBJ2-5
d_gene: TRBD1
v_gene: TRBV4-1
abundance: few

CDR3aa: CASSSPMDYNEQFF
CDR3nt: TGTGCCAGCAGCTCCCCGATGGATTACAATGAGCAGTTCTTC
j_gene: TRBJ2-1
d_gene: .
v_gene: TRBV5-6
abundance: few

CDR3aa: CASSSGRRVEQFF
CDR3nt: TGCGCCAGCAGCTCGGGACGCAGGGTTGAGCAGTTCTTC
j_gene: TRBJ2-1
d_gene: .
v_gene: TRBV5-1
abundance: .

CDR3aa: CASSLPGQGIHGYTF
CDR3nt: TGTGCCAGCAGTCTACCGGGACAGGGGATTCATGGCTACACCTTC
j_gene: TRBJ1-2
d_gene: TRBD1
v_gene: TRBV28
abundance: few

CDR3aa: CASSTGQGASPLHF
CDR3nt: TGTGCCAGCAGTACTGGACAGGGGGCTTCACCCCTCCACTTT
j_gene: TRBJ1-6
d_gene: TRBD1
v_gene: TRBV6-5
abundance: few

CDR3aa: CASSRRQGDPYGYTF
CDR3nt: TGTGCCAGCAGTCGACGACAGGGGGATCCCTATGGCTACACCTTC
j_gene: TRBJ1-2
d_gene: TRBD1
v_gene: TRBV27
abundance: .

CDR3aa: CASSGIVSTEAFF
CDR3nt: TGTGCCAGCAGCGGGATCGTAAGCACTGAAGCTTTCTTT
j_gene: TRBJ1-1
d_gene: .
v_gene: TRBV25-1
abundance: .

CDR3aa: CASNSGTSTDTQYF
CDR3nt: TGCGCCAGTAATAGCGGAACATCCACAGATACGCAGTATTTT
j_gene: TRBJ2-3
d_gene: .
v_gene: TRBV5-1
abundance: .